These 19 T cell receptor beta chains were all obtained from the same sample, sequenced in a study of regulatory T cells in long-lasting Graves disease. Time point described: persistent/refractory GD, antithyroid drugs over 5 years with positive TRAb. PBMC-extracted RNA yielded the TCR library. Combining iRepertoire HTBI primers with Arm-PCR of CDR3 regions, the authors built TCR beta libraries. TCRdb itself ran the multiplex PCR reads through MiXCR, one entry per CDR3 protein. This table has around 460,000 distinct CDR3 sequences, about 20% appearing once. The sample in question was peripheral blood mononuclear cells (PBMCs), obtained when the disease was refractory, from a patient treated with antithyroid drugs. The receptors originated from a female donor with Graves disease.

In this sample, this clonotype turned up a few times. The chain joins TRBV5-1 to TRBJ1-2; 7 bases are shared with TRBD1. The CDR3 loop spans 15 amino acids. Germline values: CDR1 SGHRS, CDR2 YFSETQ. V was clipped by 0 bases and J by 4 bases; unmatched bases: 6. The CDR3 reads CASSLGTGEAYGYTF. CDR3 bases: TGCGCCAGCAGCTTGGGTACAGGGGAGGCCTATGGCTACACCTTC.

This clonotype was picked up many times. The V and J genes are TRBV29-1 and TRBJ1-2; weak D call: TRBD1 (6 bases). CDR1 SQVTM and CDR2 ANQGSEA come from the germline V gene. The CDR3 runs 12 residues. The V and J ends lost 6 bases and 8 bases respectively, with 16 bases between them. CDR3 in DNA: TGCAGCGTGAGGGACACCGTGGAAGGCTACACCTTC. Translated, it gives CSVRDTVEGYTF.

In this sample, this clonotype turned up a few times. The V call is TRBV20-1, the J call TRBJ1-1, with D tentatively TRBD1 (5 bases). The V end was cut by 3 bases, the J end by 5 bases, with 19 bases between. This CDR3 comprises 15 residues. CDR1 is DFQATT, CDR2 SNEGSKA, per germline (reference sequence). The CDR3 DNA sequence: TGCAGTGCTAGGGTATCTTGGGGCAGGGAAACTGAAGCTTTCTTT. It yields the protein CSARVSWGRETEAFF.

This sequence joins TRBV7-2 and TRBJ2-1; D gene unclear. The CDR3 consists of 14 residues. V was cut by 7 bases and J by 6 bases, with 16 bases left in between. From germline, CDR1 is SGHTA and CDR2 FQGNSA. The CDR3 DNA sequence: TGTGCCAGCACCGAACCCTGGGATACCAATGAGCAGTTCTTC. This translates into CASTEPWDTNEQFF.

This clonotype was counted between two and nine times. The chain combines TRBV16 with TRBJ2-7, with 7 nucleotides matching TRBD2. After removal of 0 bases from V and 8 bases from J, the junction contained 4 bases not matched to a gene. Germline loops: CDR1 KGHSY, CDR2 FQNENV. This CDR3 has 13 amino acids. CDR3 sequence: CASSQSREGKQYF. CDR3 nucleotide sequence: TGTGCCAGCAGCCAATCTAGGGAGGGGAAGCAGTACTTC.

In its sample, this clonotype was seen many times. The chain uses TRBV10-3 and TRBJ2-7; 11 bases agree with TRBD2. The germline gives CDR1 ENHRY, CDR2 SYGVKD. The V segment lost 10 bases and the J segment 6 bases; nucleotides outside the gene matches: 17. This CDR3 spans 16 amino acids. DNA of the CDR3: TGTGCCACCAACAGGGACACTAGCGGGAGCCCTCTCGAGCAGTACTTC. It encodes CATNRDTSGSPLEQYF.

This clonotype has at least ten counts. The rearrangement uses TRBV2 and TRBJ1-1, with TRBD1 as a possible D gene (5 bases). The CDR3 totals 14 residues. Germline values: CDR1 SNHLY, CDR2 FYNNEI. V dropped 10 bases and J dropped 0 bases, with 15 bases sitting between them. The chain's CDR3 is CATIAGHLNTEAFF. The CDR3 nucleotides read TGTGCCACTATAGCGGGGCATCTGAACACTGAAGCTTTCTTT. The full variable domain, rest sourced from reference TRBV2 and TRBJ1-1, is EPEVTQTPSHQVTQMGQEVILRCVPISNHLYFYWYRQILGQKVEFLVSFYNNEISEKSEIFDDQFSVERPDGSNFTLKIRSTKLEDSAMYFCATIAGHLNTEAFFGQGTRLTVV.

This clonotype came up many times. This chain links TRBV30 with TRBJ1-5, with 7 bases fitting TRBD1. V trimming: 2 bases; J trimming: 0 bases; junction bases outside the gene matches: 7. CDR3 size: 16 residues. Germline lookup yields CDR1 GTSNPN and CDR2 SVGIG (reference sequence). CDR3 DNA: TGTGCCTGGAGTATTGGGACAGCTAATAGCAATCAGCCCCAGCATTTT. This translates into CAWSIGTANSNQPQHF.

A word on this clonotype: Sequence at one end of the junction differs from germline and may be a read error. This sequence joins TRBV11-3 and TRBJ1-2; D not certain. The CDR3 extends over 14 amino acids. CDR1 and CDR2 from the germline V gene are SGHNT and YENEEA. DNA for the CDR3: TGTGCCAGCAGCCGCCGTGGAAGCACCTATGCCTACACCTTC. Residues: CASSRRGSTYAYTF. The full variable domain, its missing parts supplied by reference TRBV11-3 and TRBJ1-2, is EAGVVQSPRYKIIEKKQPVAFWCNPISGHNTLYWYLQNLGQGPELLIRYENEEAVDDSQLPKDRFSAERLKGVDSTLKIQPAELGDSAVYLCASSRRGSTYAYTFGSGTRLTVV.

This clonotype appeared many times. V gene TRBV2 combines with J gene TRBJ2-2; 9 bases map to TRBD2. V was pared by 11 bases and J by 7 bases, with 17 bases of the junction left unmatched. Germline V gene sequence: CDR1 SNHLY, CDR2 FYNNEI. The CDR3 contains 16 residues. The CDR3 protein is CAHDFEREDRNGELFF. The DNA of the CDR3 is TGTGCCCACGATTTTGAGCGGGAGGATCGAAACGGGGAGCTGTTTTTT.

This clonotype has a handful of counts. The CDR3 DNA reads as TGTGCCACCTCACCCCGCGGCAGCTCTGGGGCCAACGTCCTGACTTTC. This sequence encodes CATSPRGSSGANVLTF. The J gene is TRBJ2-6, the V gene TRBV5-4; D remains ambiguous. V lost 9 bases, J lost 0 bases, and 16 bases lay in between. The CDR3 has 16 amino acids. Looked up from germline, CDR1 is SGHNT and CDR2 is YYREEE (reference sequence).

The table lists this clonotype with a few counts. A read error is possible here, since a much larger clone lies one base away. The chain uses TRBV5-6 and TRBJ2-5; D remains ambiguous. Looked up from germline, CDR1 is SGHDT and CDR2 is YYEEEE. The CDR3 loop spans 11 amino acids. V dropped 3 bases and J dropped 6 bases, with 6 bases sitting between them. CDR3 sequence reads: CASSSMQTQYF. The CDR3 region has the DNA TGTGCCAGCAGCTCCATGCAGACCCAGTACTTC.

There are many counts of this clonotype. The chain carries TRBV6-1 and TRBJ2-5; 7 bases are shared with TRBD2. Losses at the gene ends were 5 bases for V and 4 bases for J; bases not matched to a gene: 7. Germline V gene sequence: CDR1 MNHNS, CDR2 SASEGT. There are 14 residues in the CDR3. The CDR3 loop is CASSPQGGAETQYF. As DNA, the CDR3 is TGTGCCAGCAGTCCGCAGGGAGGGGCAGAGACCCAGTACTTC.

The rearrangement uses TRBV3-1 and TRBJ1-1, with D possibly being TRBD1 (5 bases). The CDR3 runs to 14 residues. Trimming left V 1 base short and J 4 bases short, with 10 bases between. Germline V gene lookup returns CDR1 LGHDT and CDR2 YNNKEL (reference sequence). The DNA for the CDR3 is TGTGCCAGCAGCCAAGCATCAGGGACCACTGAAGCTTTCTTT. Its translation: CASSQASGTTEAFF. The entire variable domain, with the rest obtained from reference TRBV3-1 and TRBJ1-1, is as follows: DTAVSQTPKYLVTQMGNDKSIKCEQNLGHDTMYWYKQDSKKFLKIMFSYNNKELIINETVPNRFSPKSPDKAHLNLHINSLELGDSAVYFCASSQASGTTEAFFGQGTRLTVV.

This clonotype has just a few counts. The genes are TRBV10-3 and TRBJ1-2, with a tentative D call TRBD1 (6 bases). The ends were cut back, 3 bases at V and 8 bases at J, with 22 bases in the middle. The germline gives CDR1 ENHRY, CDR2 SYGVKD. This CDR3 is built from 16 residues. For the CDR3, the DNA is TGTGCCATCAGTGAAGCCAGGGGAGGGGTGGACCGCGGCTACACCTTC. Translation: CAISEARGGVDRGYTF.

This clonotype appeared a few times. The chain joins TRBV6-2 or TRBV6-3 to TRBJ2-7; 8 bases align to TRBD1. J gave up 0 bases and V 6 bases, and 7 bases lay outside the gene matches. Germline-derived CDR1 and CDR2 are MNHEY and SVGEGT. This CDR3 spans 15 amino acids. The CDR3, as DNA: TGTGCCAGCAGCGGGGCAGGGGGCAGCTCCTACGAGCAGTACTTC. Protein product: CASSGAGGSSYEQYF.

This clonotype was found many times. The chain uses TRBV29-1 and TRBJ1-5; 8 bases match TRBD1. Germline V CDR1 and CDR2: SQVTM, ANQGSEA. The V and J ends lost 4 bases and 7 bases, in that order; junction bases with no gene match: 6. The CDR3 has 13 amino acids. Here the CDR3 reads CSVGTGKEQPQHF. As DNA, the CDR3 is TGCAGCGTTGGGACAGGGAAGGAACAGCCCCAGCATTTT.

This clonotype was counted many times. This chain links TRBV30 with TRBJ1-1; a weak D match, TRBD1 (6 bases). From germline, CDR1 is GTSNPN and CDR2 SVGIG (reference sequence). Trimming took off 1 base at V and 1 base at J, with 7 bases between the two ends. The CDR3 length is 13 residues. This CDR3 is CAWSAQGNTEAFF. CDR3 nucleotide sequence: TGTGCCTGGAGTGCACAGGGGAACACTGAAGCTTTCTTT.

This chain uses TRBV19 with TRBJ1-1, with D perhaps TRBD1 (5 bases). The V and J ends lost 6 bases and 1 base respectively, with 9 bases between them. The V gene's germline CDR1 is LNHDA and CDR2 SQIVND (reference sequence). There are 13 residues in the CDR3. The CDR3 DNA sequence: TGTGCCAGTAGGTCGACAGCGAACACTGAAGCTTTCTTT. The encoded protein is CASRSTANTEAFF.